The entry below gives a single TCR beta chain sequence along with its context. CDR1 and CDR2 from the germline V gene are SGHTA and FQGNSA. The V gene lost 0 bases and the J gene lost 6 bases, with 7 bases spanning the gap. The CDR3 runs 13 residues. The repertoire was sequenced with immunoSEQ multiplex PCR; TCRdb's copy has only in-frame clones and lacks some. The sample contains over 110,000 clones, less than 90% of which appear only once. This study enrolled people aged about 18 to 100 from approximately 24 US geographic areas. The data are from a study of blood T cell repertoires in COVID-19. Study-wide context: Acute and convalescent COVID-19 specimens originated in the United States, Italy and Spain.

The sequenced sample consisted of PBMCs or T cells enriched from blood (not recorded which). The V call is TRBV7-2, the J call TRBJ2-3; no reliable D call. The TCR sequence derives from a man aged 40-49 years with acute COVID-19. CDR3 sequence reads: CASSLAGSDTQYF. In nucleotides, the CDR3 is TGTGCCAGCAGCTTAGCCGGGTCGGATACGCAGTATTTT.